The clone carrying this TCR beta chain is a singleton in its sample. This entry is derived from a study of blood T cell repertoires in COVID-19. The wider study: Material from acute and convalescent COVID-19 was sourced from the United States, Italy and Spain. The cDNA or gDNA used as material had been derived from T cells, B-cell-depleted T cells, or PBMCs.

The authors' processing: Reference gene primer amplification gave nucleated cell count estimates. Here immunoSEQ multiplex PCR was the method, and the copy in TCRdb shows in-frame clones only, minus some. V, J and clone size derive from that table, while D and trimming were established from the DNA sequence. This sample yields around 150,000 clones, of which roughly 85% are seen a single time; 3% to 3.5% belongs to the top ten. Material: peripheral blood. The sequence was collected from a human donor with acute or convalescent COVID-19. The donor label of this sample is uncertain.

CDR3 DNA sequence: TGCAGCGTTGGGACAGGCGACCTACTCTACGAGCAGTACTTC. It is translated as CSVGTGDLLYEQYF. This chain links TRBV29-1 with TRBJ2-7, with 7 bases lining up with TRBD1. The CDR3 has 14 amino acids. Germline V gene sequence: CDR1 SQVTM, CDR2 ANQGSEA. V lost 4 bases and J lost 3; bases outside the gene matches: 9.